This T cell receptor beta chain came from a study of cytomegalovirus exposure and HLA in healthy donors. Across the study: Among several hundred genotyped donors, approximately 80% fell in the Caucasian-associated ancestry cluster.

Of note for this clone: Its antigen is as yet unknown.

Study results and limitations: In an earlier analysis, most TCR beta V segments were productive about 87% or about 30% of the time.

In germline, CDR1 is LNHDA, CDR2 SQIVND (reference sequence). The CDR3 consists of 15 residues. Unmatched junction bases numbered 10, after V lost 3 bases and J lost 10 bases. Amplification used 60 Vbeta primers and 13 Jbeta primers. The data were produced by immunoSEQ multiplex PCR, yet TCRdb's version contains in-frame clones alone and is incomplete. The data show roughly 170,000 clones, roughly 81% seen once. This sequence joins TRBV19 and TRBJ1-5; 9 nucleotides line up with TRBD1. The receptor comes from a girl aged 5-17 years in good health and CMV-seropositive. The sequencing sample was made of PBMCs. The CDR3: CASSMRDRVNDPQHF. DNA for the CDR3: TGTGCCAGTAGTATGCGGGACAGGGTCAATGATCCCCAGCATTTT.